The TCR beta chain described here comes from a study of OX40 agonist ivuxolimab in advanced cancers. The investigators sampled blood at baseline, at cycle 4 day 1, and at cycle 7 day 1. This clone was observed a few times. Per the germline V gene, CDR1 is SNHLY and CDR2 is FYNNEI. Trimming shortened V by 4 bases and J by 4 bases, and 11 bases separated the two germline ends. The CDR3 contains 14 residues. The method was immunoSEQ multiplex PCR; TCRdb's version includes in-frame clones alone and lacks a portion of them. The sample carries roughly 80,000 clones, approximately 89% recorded once. The TCR originated in an adult with an advanced solid tumor such as melanoma, head and neck, liver or kidney cancer. The sequenced sample was CD4+ or CD8+ T cells sorted from blood, obtained in a trial of the OX40 agonist ivuxolimab. This chain uses TRBV2 with TRBJ1-3, with no clear D. The CDR3 nucleotides read TGTGCCAGCAGTGTACTCAATAGCGGAAACACCATATATTTT. It codes for CASSVLNSGNTIYF.